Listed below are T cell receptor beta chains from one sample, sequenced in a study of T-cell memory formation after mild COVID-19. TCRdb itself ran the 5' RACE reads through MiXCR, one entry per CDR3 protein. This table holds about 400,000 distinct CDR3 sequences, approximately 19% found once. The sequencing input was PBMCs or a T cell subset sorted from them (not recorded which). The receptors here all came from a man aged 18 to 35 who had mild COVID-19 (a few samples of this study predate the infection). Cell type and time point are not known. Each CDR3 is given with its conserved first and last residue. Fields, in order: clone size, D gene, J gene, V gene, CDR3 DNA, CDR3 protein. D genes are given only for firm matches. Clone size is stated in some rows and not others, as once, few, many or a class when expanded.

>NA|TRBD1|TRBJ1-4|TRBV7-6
TGTGCCAGCAGCCCAGCCGGGACAGGAACTAATGAAAAACTGTTTTTT
CASSPAGTGTNEKLFF
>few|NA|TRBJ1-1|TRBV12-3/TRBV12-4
TGTGCCAGCAGTGACCCTAGAGGGGCGAACACTGAAGCTTTCTTT
CASSDPRGANTEAFF
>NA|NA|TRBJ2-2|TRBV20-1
TGCAGTGCTATCCCCGGGGGATACGCCGGGGAGCTGTTTTTT
CSAIPGGYAGELFF
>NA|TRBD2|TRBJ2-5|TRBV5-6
TGTGCCAGCAGCCTACCCCCAACTAGCGCCGAGACCCAGTACTTC
CASSLPPTSAETQYF
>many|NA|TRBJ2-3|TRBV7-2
TGTGCCAGCAGCTTGGAGTTCCCCGATACGCAGTATTTT
CASSLEFPDTQYF
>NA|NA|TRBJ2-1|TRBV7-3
TGTGCCAGCAGCTTAAGGGCCGGGCTAGCGAGTGGGTACAATGAGCAGTTCTTC
CASSLRAGLASGYNEQFF
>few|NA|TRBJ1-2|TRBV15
TGTGCCACCAGCACCTGGAGGGCTGATAACTATGGCTACACCTTC
CATSTWRADNYGYTF
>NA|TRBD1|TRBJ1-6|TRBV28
TGTGCCAGCAGTTCCAGGGGGTTTAGGAGGAGAACCTATAATTCACCCCTCCACTTT
CASSSRGFRRRTYNSPLHF
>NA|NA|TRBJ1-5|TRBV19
TGTGCCAGTAGTAAGCCAGGAGATCAGCCCCAGCATTTT
CASSKPGDQPQHF
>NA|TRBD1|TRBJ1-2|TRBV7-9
TGTGCCAGCAGCCCCGCTGGACAGGTCTACTATGGCTACACCTTC
CASSPAGQVYYGYTF
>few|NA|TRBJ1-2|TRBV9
TGTGCCAGCAGCGTAATGGGATTCTACACCTTC
CASSVMGFYTF
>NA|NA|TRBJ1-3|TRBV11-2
TGTGCCAGCAGCTTAGAGGGCGGACGGACCATATATTTT
CASSLEGGRTIYF
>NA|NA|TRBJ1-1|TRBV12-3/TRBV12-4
TGTGCCAGAAGTTTGGGCGGGAACACTGAAGCTTTCTTT
CARSLGGNTEAFF
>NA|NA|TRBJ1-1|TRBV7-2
TGTGCCAGCAGCTTCGCGAAGAACACTGAAGCTTTCTTT
CASSFAKNTEAFF
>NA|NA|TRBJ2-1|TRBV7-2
TGTGCCAGCAGCTTGGGGAGGATGGGTTTAGGAACACGGAATGAGCAGTTCTTC
CASSLGRMGLGTRNEQFF
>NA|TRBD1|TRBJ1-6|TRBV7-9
TGTGCCAGCAGCCCAGCCGGGACAGGGGGCGAACCCCTCCACTTT
CASSPAGTGGEPLHF
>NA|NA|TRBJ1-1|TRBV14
TGTGCCAGCAGCCAAGGGCCTGAAGCTTTCTTT
CASSQGPEAFF
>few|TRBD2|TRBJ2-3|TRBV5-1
TGCGCCAGCAGCCTCCGGACTAGCGGGGCGGGAGATACGCAGTATTTT
CASSLRTSGAGDTQYF
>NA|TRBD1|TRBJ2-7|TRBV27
TGTGCCAGCGGGACAGGGCTCCACGAGCAGTACTTC
CASGTGLHEQYF
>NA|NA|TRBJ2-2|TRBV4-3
TGCGCCAGCAGCCAAGAGGCGGCAGCGAACACCGGGGAGCTGTTTTTT
CASSQEAAANTGELFF
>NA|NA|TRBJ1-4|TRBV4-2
TGTGCCAGCAGCCAAGATTTGGGCAGGGGTGGTGAAAAACTGTTTTTT
CASSQDLGRGGEKLFF
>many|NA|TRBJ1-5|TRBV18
TGTGCCAGCAGCCCCGATAGCAATCAGCCCCAGCATTTT
CASSPDSNQPQHF
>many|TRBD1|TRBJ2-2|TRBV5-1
TGCGCCACTGGACAGGGTCCGATCCTTCCCGGGGAGCTGTTTTTT
CATGQGPILPGELFF
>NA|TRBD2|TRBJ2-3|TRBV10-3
TGTGCCATCAACCCACTAGCGGGGGGATCAGATACGCAGTATTTT
CAINPLAGGSDTQYF
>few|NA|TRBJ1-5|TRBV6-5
TGTGCCTCACAGCCCCAGGGGCCTAGTAGCAATCAGCCCCAGCATTTT
CASQPQGPSSNQPQHF
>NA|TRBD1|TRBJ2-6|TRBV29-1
TGCAGCGCCCAGGGGGCTGGGGCCAACGTCCTGACTTTC
CSAQGAGANVLTF
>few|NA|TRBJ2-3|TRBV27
TGTGCCAGCAGCTCCTACGCAAGCACAGATACGCAGTATTTT
CASSSYASTDTQYF
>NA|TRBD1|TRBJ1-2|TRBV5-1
TGCGCCAGCAGCCGGGGACAGGGCGCAGGCTACACCTTC
CASSRGQGAGYTF
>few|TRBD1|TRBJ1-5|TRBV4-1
TGCGCCAGCAGCCAACTCGGCCTAGACAGGGGGGGATATAGCAATCAGCCCCAGCATTTT
CASSQLGLDRGGYSNQPQHF
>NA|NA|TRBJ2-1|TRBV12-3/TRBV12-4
TGTGCCAGCAGAGCAGGGTGGGGGGAGCAGTTCTTC
CASRAGWGEQFF
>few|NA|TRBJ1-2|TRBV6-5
TGTGCCAGGGGAACCAGAGGACAGTACTATGGCTACACCTTC
CARGTRGQYYGYTF
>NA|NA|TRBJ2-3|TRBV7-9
TGTGCCAGCAGCGGCCCAGGGGACACAGATACGCAGTATTTT
CASSGPGDTDTQYF
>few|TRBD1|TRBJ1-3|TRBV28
TGTGCCAGCAGTTTCTACAGGGGGCATGGAAACACCATATATTTT
CASSFYRGHGNTIYF
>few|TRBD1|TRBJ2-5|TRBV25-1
TGTGCCAGCAGTGGTGGAACAGGGGGGGAGACCCAGTACTTC
CASSGGTGGETQYF
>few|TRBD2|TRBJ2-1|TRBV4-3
TGCGCCAGCAGCCAGGAAGCGGGGCTCAATGAGCAGTTCTTC
CASSQEAGLNEQFF
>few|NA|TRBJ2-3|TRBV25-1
TGTGCCAGCAGTTCAGCAGGCGACGAACTCACAGATACGCAGTATTTT
CASSSAGDELTDTQYF
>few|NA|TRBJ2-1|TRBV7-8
TGTGCCAGCAAGTATTCCGCCGAAATGGGTGAGCAGTTCTTC
CASKYSAEMGEQFF
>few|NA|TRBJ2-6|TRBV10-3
TGTGCCGCCGGCGGACAGACCTCTGGGGCCAACGTCCTGACTTTC
CAAGGQTSGANVLTF
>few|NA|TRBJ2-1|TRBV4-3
TGCGCCAGCAGCCAAGATCGCGACCTCTCCTACAATGAGCAGTTCTTC
CASSQDRDLSYNEQFF
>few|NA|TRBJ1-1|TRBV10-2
TGCGCCAGTTCGTGGTCGAATGAAGCTTTCTTT
CASSWSNEAFF
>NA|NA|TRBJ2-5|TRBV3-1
TGTGCCAGCAGCCAAGATAAGAGTGGAGAGACCCAGTACTTC
CASSQDKSGETQYF
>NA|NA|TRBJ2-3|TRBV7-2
TGTGCCAGCAGCTTAGCGTGGCGGGGTGGAGATACGCAGTATTTT
CASSLAWRGGDTQYF